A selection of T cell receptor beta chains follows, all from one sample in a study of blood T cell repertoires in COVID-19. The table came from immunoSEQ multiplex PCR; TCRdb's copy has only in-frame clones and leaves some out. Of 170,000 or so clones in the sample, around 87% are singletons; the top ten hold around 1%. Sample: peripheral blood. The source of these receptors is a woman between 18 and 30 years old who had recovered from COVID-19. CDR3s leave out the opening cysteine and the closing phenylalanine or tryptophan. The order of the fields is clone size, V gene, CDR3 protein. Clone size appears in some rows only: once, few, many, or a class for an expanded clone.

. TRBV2 ARSTSEGTDTQY
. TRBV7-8 ASSLDPWTSNQPQH
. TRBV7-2 ASSPPRTVYNSPLH
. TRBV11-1 ASSQLQDYGYT
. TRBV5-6 ASSLDMIIQETQY
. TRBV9 ASGAGTGGRNTEAF
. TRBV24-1 ATSDRTSGRLFGADTQY
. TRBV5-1 ASSPSWGDEKLF
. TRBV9 ASSVGRGNNNSPLH
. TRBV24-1 ATRNSSGANVLT
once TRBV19 ASSSILSGRGGNIQY
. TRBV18 ASSPQGDTEAF
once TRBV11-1 ASSSRGTGGEQY
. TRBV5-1 ASSPPGQGNTGELF
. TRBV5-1 ASSLQGEGAYEQY
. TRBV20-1 SARRTVEAF
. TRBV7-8 ASSLASKWAATFTEAF
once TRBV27 ASSLSGGGNGYT
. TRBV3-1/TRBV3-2 ASSPQGNTGELF
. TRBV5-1 ASSLWATMGNTEAF
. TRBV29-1 SVGAGGHDEQF
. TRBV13 ASSPRTSGIHEQF
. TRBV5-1 ASSLDMFTEAF
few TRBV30 AWSVEQGAGYT
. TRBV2 ASMLIAGGLNTQY
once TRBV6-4 ASSPTPSSGANVLT
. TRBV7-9 ASSLTGVATEAF
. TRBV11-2 ASSLGRLSSYNEQF
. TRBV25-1 ASSERGNRF
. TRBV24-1 ATSSGQGFDEQF
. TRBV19 ASRGRQGDYGYT
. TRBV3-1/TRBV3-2 ASSLGQDTQY
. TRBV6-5 ASSPRAVSPLH
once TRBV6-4 ASSDSVGSGSTDTQY
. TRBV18 ASSPTGQGIYGYT
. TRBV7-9 ASSFEGHSYEQY
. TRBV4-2 ASRGMGEETQY
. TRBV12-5 ASGLSSVAETQY
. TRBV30 AWRRDRIFGLAGGNEQF
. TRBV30 AWDTGDSPLH
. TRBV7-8 ASSSSGTGGADEQF
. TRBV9 ASSVETSVNEQF
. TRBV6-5 ASSYVDKLDGYT
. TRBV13 ASSDRGGGYT
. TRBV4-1 ASTHLGIGEQF
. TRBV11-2 ASSLDISEETQY
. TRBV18 ASSPGLAGVGSYNEQF
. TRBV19 ASSIFWTGGWQPQH